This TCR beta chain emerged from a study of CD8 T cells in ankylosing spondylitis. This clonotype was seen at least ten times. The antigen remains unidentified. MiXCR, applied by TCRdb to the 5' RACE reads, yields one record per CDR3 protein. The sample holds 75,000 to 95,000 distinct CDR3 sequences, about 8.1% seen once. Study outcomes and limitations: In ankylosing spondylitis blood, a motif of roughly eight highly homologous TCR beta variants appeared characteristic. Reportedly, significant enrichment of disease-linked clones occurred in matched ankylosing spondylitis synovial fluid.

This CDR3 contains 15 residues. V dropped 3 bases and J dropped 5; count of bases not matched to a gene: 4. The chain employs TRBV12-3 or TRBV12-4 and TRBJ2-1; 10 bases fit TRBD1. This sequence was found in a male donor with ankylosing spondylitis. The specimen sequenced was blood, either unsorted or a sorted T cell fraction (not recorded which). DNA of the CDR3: TGTGCCAGCAGTTTCGGACAGGGGGTCAACAATGAGCAGTTCTTC. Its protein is CASSFGQGVNNEQFF.